Listed here are 17 T cell receptor beta chains from one sample, sequenced in a study of T cells in Graves' hyperthyroidism and ophthalmopathy. The investigators amplified TCR beta CDR3 regions from RNA transcripts. Carried out on the TCR CDR3, a first-round RT-PCR used the HTBI primer set. TCRdb redid the calling of the multiplex PCR reads with MiXCR, one entry per CDR3 protein. The sample includes about 480,000 distinct CDR3 sequences, 20% to 25% seen only once; the top ten take roughly 49%. Input material: blood. The source is a woman between 65 and 79 years old with Graves' ophthalmopathy.

The chain links TRBV6-1 to TRBJ1-1; 7 positions match TRBD1. J lost 10 bases, V lost 3 bases, and 8 bases had no gene match. CDR1 and CDR2 from the germline V gene are MNHNS and SASEGT. This CDR3 region has 13 residues. The CDR3 DNA reads TGTGCCAGCAGTGAGCGGGACAGTCGGTTAGCTTTCTTT. It yields the protein CASSERDSRLAFF.

V is TRBV3-1 and J is TRBJ2-3; 10 nucleotides align to TRBD2. The CDR3 covers 14 residues. Germline assignment: CDR1 LGHDT and CDR2 YNNKEL (reference sequence). With V trimmed by 1 base and J by 5 bases, 0 bases remained unmatched. CDR3 bases: TGTGCCAGCAGCCAAGGACTAGCGGGAGATACGCAGTATTTT. Protein product: CASSQGLAGDTQYF.

This clonotype was picked up a small number of times. V gene TRBV10-3 combines with J gene TRBJ1-1; D unclear. The CDR3 loop spans 17 amino acids. The V end lost 3 bases, the J end lost 4 bases, and 21 bases lay between the germline ends. Looked up from germline, CDR1 is ENHRY and CDR2 is SYGVKD. This chain's CDR3 is CAISDAPLRREGTEAFF. CDR3 bases: TGTGCCATCAGTGATGCCCCTTTACGGAGGGAGGGCACTGAAGCTTTCTTT.

CDR3 bases: TGTGCCAGCAGCCCCTGGACTAGCGGTCTTGGGCAGTACTTC. This encodes CASSPWTSGLGQYF. The chain couples TRBV3-1 to TRBJ2-7; 10 bases match TRBD2. Germline trimming cut 4 bases from V and 9 bases from J; bases unmatched to any gene: 9. CDR3 length equals 14 residues. Germline CDR1 LGHDT, CDR2 YNNKEL (reference sequence).

This clonotype was seen a handful of times. V and J are TRBV5-1 and TRBJ1-2, with TRBD1 matching 8 bases. The V gene's germline CDR1 is SGHRS and CDR2 YFSETQ. The CDR3 spans 18 residues. V lost 4 bases, J lost 0 bases, and 14 bases stayed unmatched. The CDR3 nucleotides are TGCGCCAGCAGCCCGGACAGGGATAGAGGAGGCTCTAACTATGGCTACACCTTC. Encoded protein: CASSPDRDRGGSNYGYTF. Filled out from reference TRBV5-1 and TRBJ1-2, the complete variable domain reads KAGVTQTPRYLIKTRGQQVTLSCSPISGHRSVSWYQQTPGQGLQFLFEYFSETQRNKGNFPGRFSGRQFSNSRSEMNVSTLELGDSALYLCASSPDRDRGGSNYGYTFGSGTRLTVV.

The chain carries TRBV19 and TRBJ1-2; D is uncertain. V lost 3 bases and J 1 base, leaving 18 bases between the germline ends. The CDR3 runs to 17 residues. The germline V gene encodes CDR1 LNHDA and CDR2 SQIVND (reference sequence). The CDR3 reads CASSMATPLAHNYGYTF. The CDR3 DNA reads TGTGCCAGTAGTATGGCTACTCCTCTGGCCCATAACTATGGCTACACCTTC. Together with reference TRBV19 and TRBJ1-2, the CDR3 gives the full variable domain: DGGITQSPKYLFRKEGQNVTLSCEQNLNHDAMYWYRQDPGQGLRLIYYSQIVNDFQKGDIAEGYSVSREKKESFPLTVTSAQKNPTAFYLCASSMATPLAHNYGYTFGSGTRLTVV.

This clonotype was picked up a small number of times. This chain links TRBV30 with TRBJ2-7; TRBD2 agrees at 9 bases. Germline loops: CDR1 GTSNPN, CDR2 SVGIG (reference sequence). The CDR3 loop spans 15 amino acids. After removal of 6 bases from V and 6 bases from J, the junction contained 15 bases not matched to a gene. CDR3 bases: TGTGCCTGCACAGAAACAACCGGGACTAGCATCGAGCAGTACTTC. It translates to CACTETTGTSIEQYF.

This clonotype was picked up a small number of times. The chain employs TRBV11-1 and TRBJ2-2; 9 nucleotides align to TRBD2. V was clipped by 3 bases and J by 4 bases; unmatched bases: 9. The CDR3 contains 17 residues. CDR1 SGHAT and CDR2 FQDESV come from the germline V gene (reference sequence). The CDR3 DNA reads TGTGCCAGCAGCTTGAATAGCGGGAGTTGGGGCACCGGGGAGCTGTTTTTT. Translated: CASSLNSGSWGTGELFF.

The chain is built from TRBV30 and TRBJ1-1, with a weak D call TRBD1 (5 bases). V dropped 1 base and J dropped 4 bases, with 13 bases sitting between them. CDR1 is GTSNPN and CDR2 is SVGIG in the germline V gene (reference sequence). This CDR3 spans 14 amino acids. DNA for the CDR3: TGTGCCTGGAGTGCGAGACAGTTAATCACTGAAGCTTTCTTT. Translation: CAWSARQLITEAFF.

This chain uses TRBV3-1 with TRBJ1-5; TRBD1 aligns across 7 bases. Germline CDR1 LGHDT, CDR2 YNNKEL (reference sequence). The ends lost 4 bases at V and 6 bases at J; junction bases unmatched: 6. The CDR3 totals 14 residues. CDR3 region: CASSPTGSFQPQHF. CDR3 DNA: TGTGCCAGCAGCCCGACAGGGTCTTTTCAGCCCCAGCATTTT.

This clonotype was seen ten or more times. The chain has TRBV7-2 and TRBJ1-1, with D maybe TRBD1 (5 bases). Per the germline V gene, CDR1 is SGHTA and CDR2 is FQGNSA. V lost 1 base and J 1 base, leaving 7 bases between the germline ends. This CDR3 contains 14 residues. The CDR3 is CASSLVGRNTEAFF. The CDR3 DNA follows: TGTGCCAGCAGCTTAGTGGGACGGAACACTGAAGCTTTCTTT.

This clonotype was recorded many times. This sequence joins TRBV20-1 and TRBJ2-2; D gene unclear. The CDR3 contains 13 residues. Trimming stripped 0 bases from V and 7 bases from J, with 9 bases between. Per the germline V gene, CDR1 is DFQATT and CDR2 is SNEGSKA (reference sequence). The CDR3 region has the DNA TGCAGTGCTAGAGATCGTGGCGGCGGGGAGCTGTTTTTT. Amino acid sequence: CSARDRGGGELFF.

This clonotype was detected ten times or more. V gene TRBV15 combines with J gene TRBJ2-1; no definite D call. Germline CDR1 is LNHNV and CDR2 is YYDKDF (reference sequence). The CDR3 loop spans 13 amino acids. With 0 bases removed from V and 5 bases from J, the gap between germline ends came to 5 bases. Written as DNA, the CDR3 is TGTGCCACCAGCAGAGACAAGAACAATGAGCAGTTCTTC. Protein sequence: CATSRDKNNEQFF.

V is TRBV5-1 and J is TRBJ2-6; no firm D call. Germline values: CDR1 SGHRS, CDR2 YFSETQ. CDR3 size: 18 residues. Trimming left V 2 bases short and J 0 bases short, with 15 bases between. As DNA, the CDR3 is TGCGCCAGCAGCTTATTCCCCCGTAACAACTCTGGGGCCAACGTCCTGACTTTC. Protein sequence: CASSLFPRNNSGANVLTF. Filled out from reference TRBV5-1 and TRBJ2-6, the complete variable domain reads KAGVTQTPRYLIKTRGQQVTLSCSPISGHRSVSWYQQTPGQGLQFLFEYFSETQRNKGNFPGRFSGRQFSNSRSEMNVSTLELGDSALYLCASSLFPRNNSGANVLTFGAGSRLTVL.

The V gene is TRBV7-9, the J gene TRBJ2-3; 8 nucleotides line up with TRBD1. Looked up from germline, CDR1 is SEHNR and CDR2 is FQNEAQ (reference sequence). The CDR3 is made up of 13 amino acids. V lost 6 bases to trimming and J lost 5 bases; unmatched junction nucleotides: 4. The CDR3 sequence: CASRVTGVDTQYF. The CDR3 bases are TGTGCCAGCAGAGTGACAGGGGTAGATACGCAGTATTTT.

The CDR3 DNA sequence: TGCGCCAGCAGTCCCGGGACTAGCGCTGGCGAGCAGTACTTC. It specifies CASSPGTSAGEQYF. The chain uses TRBV5-1 and TRBJ2-7, with TRBD2 matching over 10 bases. With V trimmed by 5 bases and J by 6 bases, 8 bases remained unmatched. This CDR3 has 14 amino acids. CDR1 and CDR2 (germline): SGHRS, YFSETQ.

V is TRBV20-1 and J is TRBJ1-1, with a tentative D call TRBD1 (5 bases). From germline, CDR1 is DFQATT and CDR2 SNEGSKA (reference sequence). The V end was cut by 5 bases, the J end by 0 bases, with 13 bases between. This CDR3 is 14 amino acids long. The CDR3 nucleotides are TGCAGTGCTCCTTTGAGGGGTTTGAACACTGAAGCTTTCTTT. Translated, it gives CSAPLRGLNTEAFF.